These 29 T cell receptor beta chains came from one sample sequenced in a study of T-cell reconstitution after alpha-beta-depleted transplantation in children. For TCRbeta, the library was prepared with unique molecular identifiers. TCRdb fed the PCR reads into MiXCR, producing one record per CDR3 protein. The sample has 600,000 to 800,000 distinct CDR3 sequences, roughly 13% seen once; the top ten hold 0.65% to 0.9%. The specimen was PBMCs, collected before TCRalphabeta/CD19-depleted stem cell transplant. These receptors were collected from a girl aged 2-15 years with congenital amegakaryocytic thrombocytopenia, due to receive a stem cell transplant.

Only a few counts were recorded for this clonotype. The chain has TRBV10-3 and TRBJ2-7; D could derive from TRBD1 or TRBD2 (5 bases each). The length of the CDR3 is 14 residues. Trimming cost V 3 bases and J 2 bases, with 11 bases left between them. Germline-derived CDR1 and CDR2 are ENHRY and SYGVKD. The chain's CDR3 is CAISERGRTYEQYF. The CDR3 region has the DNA TGTGCCATCAGTGAACGGGGCCGAACCTACGAGCAGTACTTC.

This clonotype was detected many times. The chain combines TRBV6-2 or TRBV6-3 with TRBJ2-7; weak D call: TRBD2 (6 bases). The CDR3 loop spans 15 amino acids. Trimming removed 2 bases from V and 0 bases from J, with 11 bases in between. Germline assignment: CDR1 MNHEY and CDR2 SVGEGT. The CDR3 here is CASSYGLARSYEQYF. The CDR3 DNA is TGTGCCAGCAGTTACGGGCTAGCGCGCTCCTACGAGCAGTACTTC.

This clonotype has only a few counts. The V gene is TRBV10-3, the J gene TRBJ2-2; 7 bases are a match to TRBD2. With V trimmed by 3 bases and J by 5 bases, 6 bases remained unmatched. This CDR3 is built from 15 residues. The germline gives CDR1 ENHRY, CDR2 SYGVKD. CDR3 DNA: TGTGCCATCAGTGACCGGGACTACCCAACCGGGGAGCTGTTTTTT. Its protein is CAISDRDYPTGELFF.

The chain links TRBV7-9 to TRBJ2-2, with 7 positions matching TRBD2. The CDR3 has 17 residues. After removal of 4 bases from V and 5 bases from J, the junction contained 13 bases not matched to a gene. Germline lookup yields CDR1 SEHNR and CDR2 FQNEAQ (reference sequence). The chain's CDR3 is CASSYLTGPGGTGELFF. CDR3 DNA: TGTGCCAGCAGCTACCTCACGGGCCCGGGAGGTACCGGGGAGCTGTTTTTT.

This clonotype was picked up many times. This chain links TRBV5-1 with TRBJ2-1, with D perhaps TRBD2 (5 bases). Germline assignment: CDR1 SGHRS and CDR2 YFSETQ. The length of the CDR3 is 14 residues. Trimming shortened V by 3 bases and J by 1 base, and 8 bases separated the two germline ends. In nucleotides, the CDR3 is TGCGCCAGCAGCTCCGGACTGTCCTACAATGAGCAGTTCTTC. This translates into CASSSGLSYNEQFF.

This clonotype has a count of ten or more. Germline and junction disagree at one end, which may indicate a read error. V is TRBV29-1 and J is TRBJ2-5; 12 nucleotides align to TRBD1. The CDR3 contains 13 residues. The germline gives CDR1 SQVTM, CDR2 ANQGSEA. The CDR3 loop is CSVTGTGGSDINF. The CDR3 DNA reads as TGCAGCGTAACCGGGACAGGGGGCTCTGACATCAACTTC.

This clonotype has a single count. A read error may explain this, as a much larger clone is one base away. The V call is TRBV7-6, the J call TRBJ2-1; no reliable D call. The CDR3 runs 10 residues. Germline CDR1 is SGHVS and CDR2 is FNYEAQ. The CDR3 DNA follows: TGTTCCAGCAGCCCCAATGAGCAGTTCTTC. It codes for CSSSPNEQFF.

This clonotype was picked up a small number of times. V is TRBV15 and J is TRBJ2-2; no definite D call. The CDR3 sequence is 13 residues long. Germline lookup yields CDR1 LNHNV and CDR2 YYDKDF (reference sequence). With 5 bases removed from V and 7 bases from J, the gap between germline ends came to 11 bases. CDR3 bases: TGTGCCACCAGCGGCGCTTGGGACGGGGAGCTGTTTTTT. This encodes CATSGAWDGELFF.

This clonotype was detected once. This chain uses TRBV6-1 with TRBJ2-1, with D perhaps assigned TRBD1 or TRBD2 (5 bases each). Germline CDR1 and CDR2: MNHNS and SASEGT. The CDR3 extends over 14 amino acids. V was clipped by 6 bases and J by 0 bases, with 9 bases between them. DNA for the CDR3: TGTGCCAGCAGGAGGGACCACTCCTACAATGAGCAGTTCTTC. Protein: CASRRDHSYNEQFF.

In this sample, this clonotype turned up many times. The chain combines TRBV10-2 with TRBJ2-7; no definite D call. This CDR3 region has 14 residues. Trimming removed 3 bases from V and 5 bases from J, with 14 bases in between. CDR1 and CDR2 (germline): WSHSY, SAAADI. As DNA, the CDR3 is TGCGCCAGCAGTGAAGGAAGACACCGCGACGAGCAGTACTTC. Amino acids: CASSEGRHRDEQYF.

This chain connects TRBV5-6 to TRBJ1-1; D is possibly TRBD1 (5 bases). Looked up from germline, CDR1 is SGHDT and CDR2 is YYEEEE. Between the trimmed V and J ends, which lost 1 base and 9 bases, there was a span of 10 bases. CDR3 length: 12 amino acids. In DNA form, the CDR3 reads TGTGCCAGCAGCTTGACGGACAAGAAAGCTTTCTTT. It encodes CASSLTDKKAFF. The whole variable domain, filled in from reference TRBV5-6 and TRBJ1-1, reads DAGVTQSPTHLIKTRGQQVTLRCSPKSGHDTVSWYQQALGQGPQFIFQYYEEEERQRGNFPDRFSGHQFPNYSSELNVNALLLGDSALYLCASSLTDKKAFFGQGTRLTVV.

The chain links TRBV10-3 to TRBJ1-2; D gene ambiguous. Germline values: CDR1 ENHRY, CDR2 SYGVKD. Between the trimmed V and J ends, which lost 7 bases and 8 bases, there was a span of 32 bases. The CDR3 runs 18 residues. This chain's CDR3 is CAIMDFNGPNQLTLGYTF. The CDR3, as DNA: TGTGCCATCATGGACTTTAATGGGCCAAACCAGCTAACTCTGGGCTACACCTTC.

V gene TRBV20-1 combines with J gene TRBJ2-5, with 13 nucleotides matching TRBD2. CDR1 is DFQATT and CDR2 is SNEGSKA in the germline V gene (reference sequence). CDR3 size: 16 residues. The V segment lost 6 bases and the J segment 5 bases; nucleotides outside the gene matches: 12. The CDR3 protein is CSANLPGLAGFETQYF. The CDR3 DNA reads TGCAGTGCCAACCTTCCGGGACTAGCGGGATTTGAGACCCAGTACTTC.

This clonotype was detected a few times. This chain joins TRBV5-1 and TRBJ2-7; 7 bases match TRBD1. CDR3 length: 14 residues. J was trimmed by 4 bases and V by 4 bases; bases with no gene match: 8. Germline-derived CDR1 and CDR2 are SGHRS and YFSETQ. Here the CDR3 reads CASSHRQGSYEQYF. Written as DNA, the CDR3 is TGCGCCAGCAGCCATCGACAGGGCTCGTACGAGCAGTACTTC.

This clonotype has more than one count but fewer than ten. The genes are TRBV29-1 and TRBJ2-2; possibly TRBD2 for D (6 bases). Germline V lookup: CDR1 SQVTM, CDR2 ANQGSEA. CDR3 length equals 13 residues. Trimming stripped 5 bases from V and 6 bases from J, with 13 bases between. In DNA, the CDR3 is TGCAGCGTTTGGGAGGATTGGTCCGGGGAGCTGTTTTTT. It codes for CSVWEDWSGELFF.

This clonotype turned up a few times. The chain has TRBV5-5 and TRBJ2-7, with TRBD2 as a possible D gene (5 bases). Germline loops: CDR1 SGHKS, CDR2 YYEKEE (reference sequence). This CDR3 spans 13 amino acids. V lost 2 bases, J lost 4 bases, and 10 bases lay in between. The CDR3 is CASSFHSGYEQYF. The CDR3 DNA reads TGTGCCAGCAGCTTTCATTCGGGGTACGAGCAGTACTTC.

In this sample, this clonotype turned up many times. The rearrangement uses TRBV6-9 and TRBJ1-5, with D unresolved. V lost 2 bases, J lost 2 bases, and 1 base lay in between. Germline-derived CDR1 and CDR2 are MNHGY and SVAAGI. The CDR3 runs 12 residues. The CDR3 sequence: CASSYGNQPQHF. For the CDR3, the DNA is TGTGCCAGCAGTTATGGCAATCAGCCCCAGCATTTT.

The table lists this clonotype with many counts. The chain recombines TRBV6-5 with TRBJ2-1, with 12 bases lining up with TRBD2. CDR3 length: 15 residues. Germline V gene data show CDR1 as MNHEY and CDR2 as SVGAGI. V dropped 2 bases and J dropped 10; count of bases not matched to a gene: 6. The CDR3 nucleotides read TGTGCCAGCAGTTACGACGGACTAGCGGGGAGAGAGCAGTTCTTC. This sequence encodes CASSYDGLAGREQFF.

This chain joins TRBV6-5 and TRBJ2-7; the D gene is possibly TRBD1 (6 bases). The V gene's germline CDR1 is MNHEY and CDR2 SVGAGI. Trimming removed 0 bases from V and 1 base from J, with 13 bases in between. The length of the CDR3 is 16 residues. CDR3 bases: TGTGCCAGCAGTTACTCGACGGTAAGGGGGTCCTACGAGCAGTACTTC. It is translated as CASSYSTVRGSYEQYF.

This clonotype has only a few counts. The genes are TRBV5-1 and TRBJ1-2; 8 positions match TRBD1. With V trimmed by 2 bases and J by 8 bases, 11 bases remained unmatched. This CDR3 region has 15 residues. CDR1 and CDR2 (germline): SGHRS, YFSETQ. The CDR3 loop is CASSLTSQGAGGYTF. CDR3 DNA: TGCGCCAGCAGCTTAACAAGTCAGGGGGCTGGCGGCTACACCTTC.

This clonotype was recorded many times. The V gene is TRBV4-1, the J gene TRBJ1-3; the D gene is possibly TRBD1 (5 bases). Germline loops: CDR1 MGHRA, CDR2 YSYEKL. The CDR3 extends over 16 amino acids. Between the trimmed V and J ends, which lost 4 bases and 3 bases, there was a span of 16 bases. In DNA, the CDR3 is TGCGCCAGCAGCCGACCGACAGAAGAATATGGAAACACCATATATTTT. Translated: CASSRPTEEYGNTIYF.

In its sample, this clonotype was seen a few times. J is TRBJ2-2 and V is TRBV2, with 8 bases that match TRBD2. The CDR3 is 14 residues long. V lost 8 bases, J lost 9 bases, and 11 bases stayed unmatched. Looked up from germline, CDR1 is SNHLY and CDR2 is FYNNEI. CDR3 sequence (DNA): TGTGCCAGCGGCCTTGGCGGGAGGAAATGGGAGCTGTTTTTT. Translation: CASGLGGRKWELFF. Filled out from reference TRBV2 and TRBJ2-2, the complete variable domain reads EPEVTQTPSHQVTQMGQEVILRCVPISNHLYFYWYRQILGQKVEFLVSFYNNEISEKSEIFDDQFSVERPDGSNFTLKIRSTKLEDSAMYFCASGLGGRKWELFFGEGSRLTVL.

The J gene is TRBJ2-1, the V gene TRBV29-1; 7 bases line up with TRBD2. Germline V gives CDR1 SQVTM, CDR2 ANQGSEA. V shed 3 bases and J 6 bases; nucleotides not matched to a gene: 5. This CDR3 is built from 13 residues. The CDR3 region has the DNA TGCAGCGTTGATGATGCGGGAGCCAATGAGCAGTTCTTC. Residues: CSVDDAGANEQFF.

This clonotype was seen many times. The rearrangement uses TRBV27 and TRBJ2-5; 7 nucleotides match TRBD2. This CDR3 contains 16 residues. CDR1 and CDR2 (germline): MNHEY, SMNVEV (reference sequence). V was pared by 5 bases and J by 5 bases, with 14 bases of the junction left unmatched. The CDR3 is CASSRWLGREEETQYF. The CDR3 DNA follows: TGTGCCAGCAGTCGCTGGCTAGGGAGGGAAGAGGAGACCCAGTACTTC.

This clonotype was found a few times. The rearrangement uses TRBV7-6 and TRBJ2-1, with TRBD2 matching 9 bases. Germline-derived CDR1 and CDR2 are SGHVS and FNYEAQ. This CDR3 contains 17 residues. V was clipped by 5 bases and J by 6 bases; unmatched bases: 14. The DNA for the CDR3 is TGTGCCAGCAGCCCGACTTTGGTTGCGGGAGGGACCAATGAGCAGTTCTTC. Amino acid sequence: CASSPTLVAGGTNEQFF.

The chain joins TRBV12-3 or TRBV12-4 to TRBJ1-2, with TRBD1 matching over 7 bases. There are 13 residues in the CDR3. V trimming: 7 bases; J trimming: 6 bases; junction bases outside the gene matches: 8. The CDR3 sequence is CASTLTGADGYTF. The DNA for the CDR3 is TGTGCCAGCACTCTAACAGGGGCCGATGGCTACACCTTC.

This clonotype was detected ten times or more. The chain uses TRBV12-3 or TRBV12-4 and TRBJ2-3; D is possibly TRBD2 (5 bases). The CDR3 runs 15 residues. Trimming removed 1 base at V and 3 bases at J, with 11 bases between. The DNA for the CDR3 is TGTGCCAGCAGTTTAGAGTGGGAGAGTACAGATACGCAGTATTTT. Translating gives CASSLEWESTDTQYF.

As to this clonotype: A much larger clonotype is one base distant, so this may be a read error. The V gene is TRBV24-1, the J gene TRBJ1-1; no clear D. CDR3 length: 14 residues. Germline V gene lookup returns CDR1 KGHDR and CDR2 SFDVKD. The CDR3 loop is CATQSDAGGTEALF. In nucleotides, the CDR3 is TGTGCCACCCAAAGCGACGCGGGAGGCACTGAAGCTCTCTTT.

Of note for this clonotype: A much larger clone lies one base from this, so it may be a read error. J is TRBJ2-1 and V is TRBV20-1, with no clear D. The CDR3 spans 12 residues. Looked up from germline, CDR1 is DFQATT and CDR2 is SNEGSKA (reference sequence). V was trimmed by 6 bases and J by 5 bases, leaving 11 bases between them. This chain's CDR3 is CSATGCHNEQFF. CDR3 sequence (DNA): TGCAGTGCCACGGGCTGTCACAATGAGCAGTTCTTC.